This TCR beta chain comes out of a study of OX40 agonist ivuxolimab in advanced cancers. As for the study in general: Dosing consisted of intravenous ivuxolimab at 0.01 to 10 mg/kg every 2 weeks.

The data were produced by immunoSEQ multiplex PCR, yet TCRdb's version contains in-frame clones alone and is incomplete. The sample lists 40,000 to 60,000 clones, roughly 91% occurring once. Broader study findings: In CD8+ T cells, expanded clones were on average more numerous than in CD4+. At doses 0.1 to 3.0 mg/kg, CD4+ and CD8+ clones expanded.

The CDR3 runs 13 residues. V trimming: 4 bases; J trimming: 0 bases; junction bases outside the gene matches: 2. The V gene's germline CDR1 is SQVTM and CDR2 ANQGSEA. Samples were taken at baseline and on day 1 of cycles 4 and 7. As for this clone: The antigen remains unidentified.

The chain employs TRBV29-1 and TRBJ1-1, with 7 nucleotides matching TRBD1. This TCR was recovered from an adult with an advanced solid tumor such as melanoma, head and neck, liver or kidney cancer. This sample comprised CD4+ or CD8+ T cells sorted from blood, obtained in a trial of the OX40 agonist ivuxolimab. CDR3 bases: TGCAGCGTTGTCGGGACAGTGAACACTGAAGCTTTCTTT. This sequence encodes CSVVGTVNTEAFF.